These 10 T cell receptor beta chains came from one sample sequenced in a study of blood T cells in healthy people across ages. Then a second PCR, running roughly 6 to 12 cycles, was carried out with a sample-barcoded 5' primer and a J-beta primer mix. TCRdb re-derived calls from the 5' RACE reads in MiXCR, one entry per CDR3 protein. The sample comprises under 2 million distinct CDR3 sequences, about 35% of which are singletons, and roughly 10% rests with the top ten. The sequenced material came from blood. The origin of the receptors is a woman in her twenties or thirties in good health.

V usage is TRBV3-1 and J usage is TRBJ2-1; the match to TRBD1 covers 7 bases. In germline, CDR1 is LGHDT, CDR2 YNNKEL (reference sequence). CDR3 size: 12 residues. V was clipped by 3 bases and J by 15 bases; unmatched bases: 8. CDR3 residues: CASSHFEQGTFF. The CDR3 bases are TGTGCCAGCAGCCACTTTGAACAGGGGACGTTCTTC.

About this clonotype: A read error may account for a junction end that differs from germline. The rearrangement links TRBV6-1 to TRBJ2-3, with 9 positions matching TRBD1. CDR3 size: 13 residues. Germline V CDR1 and CDR2: MNHNS, SASEGT. CDR3: CTSSGTGTDTQYF. CDR3 bases: TGTACCAGCAGTGGGACAGGGACAGATACGCAGTATTTT.

The sample holds a few counts of this clonotype. The chain has TRBV6-5 and TRBJ1-1; D unresolved. V was pared by 6 bases and J by 10 bases, with 18 bases between. This CDR3 is 13 amino acids long. Germline V gene sequence: CDR1 MNHEY, CDR2 SVGAGI. CDR3 protein: CASSPAAVPGAFF. As DNA, the CDR3 is TGTGCCAGCAGCCCCGCGGCAGTTCCTGGAGCTTTCTTT.

The chain employs TRBV10-3 and TRBJ2-1; 8 nucleotides agree with TRBD2. CDR1 is ENHRY, CDR2 SYGVKD, per germline. This CDR3 region has 15 residues. J lost 4 bases, V lost 10 bases, and 12 bases had no gene match. CDR3 in amino acids: CATEKTSVGYNEQFF. The CDR3 DNA reads as TGTGCCACGGAAAAGACTAGCGTGGGGTACAATGAGCAGTTCTTC.

The CDR3 sequence: CASSGGNEELFF. CDR3 nucleotide sequence: TGCGCCAGCAGCGGGGGAAATGAGGAGCTGTTTTTT. The chain carries TRBV5-1 and TRBJ2-2; D may be TRBD1 or TRBD2 (5 bases each). The length of the CDR3 is 12 residues. Germline V lookup: CDR1 SGHRS, CDR2 YFSETQ. V was trimmed by 4 bases and J by 10 bases, leaving 11 bases between them.

The rearrangement joins TRBV12-3 or TRBV12-4 to TRBJ1-4, with a possible D match to TRBD1 (5 bases). This CDR3 region has 15 residues. V was cut by 9 bases and J by 0 bases, with 14 bases left in between. The CDR3 DNA sequence: TGTGCCAGTAAGAAAGGGACGGCAACTAATGAAAAACTGTTTTTT. Its translation is CASKKGTATNEKLFF.

The genes are TRBV2 and TRBJ1-2; 7 nucleotides line up with TRBD1. With 5 bases clipped from V and 3 bases from J, the junction kept 3 bases outside the gene matches. Germline CDR1 is SNHLY and CDR2 is FYNNEI. This CDR3 comprises 13 residues. The CDR3 region is CASSNQGDYGYTF. In DNA, the CDR3 is TGTGCCAGCAGTAATCAGGGGGACTATGGCTACACCTTC.

This sequence joins TRBV5-1 and TRBJ2-2, with no clear D. Trimming took 0 bases from V and 1 from J, leaving 7 bases between them. CDR3 length: 15 amino acids. The germline gives CDR1 SGHRS, CDR2 YFSETQ. CDR3 in amino acids: CASSLDEVNTGELFF. CDR3 DNA sequence: TGCGCCAGCAGCTTGGACGAGGTGAACACCGGGGAGCTGTTTTTT.

This clonotype was picked up a small number of times. J is TRBJ2-3 and V is TRBV6-1, with D unresolved. Germline lookup yields CDR1 MNHNS and CDR2 SASEGT. The V gene lost 10 bases and the J gene lost 1 base, with 15 bases spanning the gap. The CDR3 loop spans 14 amino acids. CDR3 amino acids: CATSVRQGTDTQYF. DNA of the CDR3: TGTGCCACCTCGGTGCGGCAGGGCACAGATACGCAGTATTTT.

The chain joins TRBV6-5 to TRBJ2-7; 8 bases map to TRBD1. The CDR3 loop spans 14 amino acids. The germline CDR1 and CDR2 sequences are MNHEY and SVGAGI. J lost 4 bases, V lost 6 bases, and 8 bases had no gene match. CDR3 in amino acids: CASRTKTGEYEQYF. The CDR3 DNA follows: TGTGCCAGCAGAACCAAGACAGGGGAGTACGAGCAGTACTTC.